The entry below describes one T cell receptor beta chain. The antigen is unknown. The data belong to a study of blood T cells in healthy people across ages. General study results and limits: No one knew whether donors had CMV, which possibly confounded expanded clonotype changes.

Individuals who donated were healthy Caucasians from Russia aged roughly 6 to 95. Every sample gave at least 5 micrograms of total RNA when it was extracted. CDR3 length: 15 residues. Looked up from germline, CDR1 is SGHRS and CDR2 is YFSETQ. After removal of 4 bases from V and 11 bases from J, the junction contained 15 bases not matched to a gene. Next came a second PCR, run for roughly 6 to 11 cycles, which used a sample-barcoded 5' primer along with a J-beta primer mix. Each cDNA molecule, via a template-switch adaptor with 12 random nucleotides, was tagged. TCRdb re-called the 5' RACE reads through MiXCR, storing one row per CDR3 protein. Of around 1,500,000 distinct CDR3 sequences in the sample, roughly 45% were seen once.

The sample consisted of blood. The chain carries TRBV5-1 and TRBJ2-5, with TRBD2 identical over 9 bases. The TCR sequence derives from a woman under 30 in good health. In DNA form, the CDR3 reads TGCGCCAGCAGCCCTGGGTCTAGCGGGATAAATGAGCAGTACTTC. This sequence encodes CASSPGSSGINEQYF.